This T cell receptor beta chain is from a study of identical twins. Study observations and caveats: Possibly, invariant MAIT and iNKT cells partly confounded zero-insertion analyses.

Notes on this clonotype: Its antigen is not known.

Only healthy Caucasians were included as donors. CDR1 and CDR2 (germline): SEHNR, FQNEAQ (reference sequence). Trimming removed 5 bases from V and 5 bases from J; junction bases left unmatched: 13. The CDR3 is 16 amino acids. A single record per CDR3 protein comes from TCRdb applying MiXCR to the 5' RACE reads. This table has 250,000 to 350,000 distinct CDR3 sequences, 8% to 9.5% appearing once. The same data also went into a second study, on yellow fever vaccine responses in identical twins.

This clonotype was obtained from a woman aged 18-29 years in good health. Material for sequencing was CD8+ T cells sorted from blood. The chain is built from TRBV7-9 and TRBJ2-7; TRBD1 matches 9 bases. The CDR3 DNA reads as TGTGCCAGCAGCCTAGGTGGGACAGGGAACCGGAACGAGCAGTACTTC. Translated, it gives CASSLGGTGNRNEQYF.